This T cell receptor beta chain was found in a study of blood T cell repertoires in COVID-19 (dated by TCRdb to the early 2020s). About the investigation overall: Collaborator samples came from the United States, Italy and Spain and covered acute and convalescent phases of COVID-19. The dataset comprised deeply sampled blood TCRbeta repertoires from subjects exposed to, actively infected with, or recovered from COVID-19. Sample metadata almost always included a de-identified subject ID, COVID-19 status, age in years and sex. The repertoires were made available in a free public database intended to serve as a resource for research on the immune response to SARS-CoV-2. The samples were drawn from the first 160 participants of the ongoing ImmuneRACE study and from 950 to 1,500 subjects provided by 6 global collaborators. Where available, HLA class I and class II types were taken from metadata supplied by the sample provider and were not determined by assay-based typing. The material from the prospective study consisted of cDNA or gDNA derived from T cells, B-cell-depleted T cells, or PBMCs.

Of note for this clone: Its antigen target is currently unknown. It has no much larger one-base neighbor in the sample; base qualities were not kept.

One collaborating source in Seattle enrolled patients during active infection and followed them longitudinally through the course of disease. Whole blood was collected in K2EDTA tubes by collaborating institutions according to the institutions' own protocols. For TCRbeta analysis, collaborators shipped samples in one of three forms: frozen whole blood, isolated PBMCs, or DNA extracted from either of those sample types. TCRbeta CDR3 regions were amplified from genomic DNA by means of the immunoSEQ Assay, a bias-controlled multiplex PCR. The paper's processing steps were these. The number of nucleated cells in each sample was estimated by amplification of reference gene primers within the assay. To quantify the absolute abundance of each unique TCRbeta CDR3 rearrangement, sequence reads were collapsed and filtered. For each sample, productive Simpson clonality was calculated as the square root of Simpson's diversity index across productive rearrangements. In its TCRdb copy, this immuneACCESS table keeps in-frame sequences only and misses some clones. Where compared with another copy, unresolved V genes explain less than half of these, and the others have no known cause. That table furnishes V, J and clone size, whereas the DNA furnished D and trimming. The sample includes 200,000 to 300,000 clones, with around nine tenths observed a single time. Roughly 5% of the sample rests with the top ten.

Overall study results and their limits: The quantity of clinical and demographic metadata differed by source and by participant and was supplied without curation.

This TCR was sampled from a woman aged 55-69 years with COVID-19, enrolled during active disease. Sequenced material: peripheral blood.

The CDR3 protein: CASSPREQASSYEQYF. The nucleotide sequence reads as follows: TGTGCCAGCTCACCACGCGAGCAGGCAAGCTCCTACGAGCAGTACTTC. Here the chain combines TRBV18 and TRBJ2-7; a confident D gene designation cannot be given. The germline V gene yields KGHSH for CDR1 and LQKENI for CDR2. From the cysteine up to the phenylalanine, the CDR3 has a length of 16 residues. Just the 48-base CDR3 DNA is kept, in frame starting at base 1. V gives up 1 base and J gives up 0 bases, and the segment between their germline ends measures 13 bases.